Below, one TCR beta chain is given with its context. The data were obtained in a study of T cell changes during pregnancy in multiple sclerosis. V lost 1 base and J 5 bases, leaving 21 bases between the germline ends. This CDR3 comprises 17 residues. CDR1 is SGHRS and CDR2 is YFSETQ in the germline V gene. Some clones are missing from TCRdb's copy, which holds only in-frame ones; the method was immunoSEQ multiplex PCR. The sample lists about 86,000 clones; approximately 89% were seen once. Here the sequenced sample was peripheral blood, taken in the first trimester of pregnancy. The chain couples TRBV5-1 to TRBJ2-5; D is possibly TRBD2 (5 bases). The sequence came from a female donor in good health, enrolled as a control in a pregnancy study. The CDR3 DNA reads TGCGCCAGCAGCTTGACCCCCGGGGAACGGATCGCGGAGACCCAGTACTTC. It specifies CASSLTPGERIAETQYF.